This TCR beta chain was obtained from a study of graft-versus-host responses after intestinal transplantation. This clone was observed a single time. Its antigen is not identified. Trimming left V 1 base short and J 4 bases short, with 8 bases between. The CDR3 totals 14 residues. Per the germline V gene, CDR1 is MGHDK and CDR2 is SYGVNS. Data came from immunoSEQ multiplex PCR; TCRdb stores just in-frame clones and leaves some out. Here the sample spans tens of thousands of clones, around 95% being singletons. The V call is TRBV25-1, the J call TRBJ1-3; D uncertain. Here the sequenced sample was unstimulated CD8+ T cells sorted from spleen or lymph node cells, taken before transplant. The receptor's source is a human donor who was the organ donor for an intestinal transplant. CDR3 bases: TGTGCCAGCAGTGAATCTGGGGTAGGAAACACCATATATTTT. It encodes CASSESGVGNTIYF.